This is a list of T cell receptor beta chains from one sample in a study of T cell responses to AZD1222 COVID-19 vaccine. Using immunoSEQ multiplex PCR, the repertoire was profiled, and TCRdb retains in-frame clones only, with some absent. The table records about 73,000 clones, roughly 89% of them present only once. The sequences come from peripheral blood, collected 28 days after the second AZD1222 dose. The receptor set was obtained from an adult who received the AZD1222 COVID-19 vaccine. CDR3s include the opening cysteine and the closing phenylalanine or tryptophan. The order of the fields is D gene, J gene, clone size, V gene, CDR3 protein, CDR3 DNA. The D gene is left open where the match is weak. Size is omitted from some rows. Given values are once, few, many or a class for expanded clones.

NA | TRBJ1-1 | NA | TRBV5-6 | CASSLAGGWNTEAFF | TGTGCCAGCAGCTTGGCCGGGGGCTGGAACACTGAAGCTTTCTTT
NA | TRBJ1-2 | NA | TRBV14 | CASSPWDGGSYTF | TGTGCCAGCAGCCCTTGGGACGGTGGGAGCTACACCTTC
NA | TRBJ2-2 | NA | TRBV4-3 | CASSQDLGGNTGELFF | TGCGCCAGCAGCCAAGATCTGGGGGGGAACACCGGGGAGCTGTTTTTT
TRBD1 | TRBJ2-2 | once | TRBV12-3/TRBV12-4 | CASRASGQVVLFF | TGTGCCAGCAGAGCCTCCGGACAGGTGGTGCTGTTTTTT
NA | TRBJ2-1 | NA | TRBV28 | CATRVSSYNEQFF | TGTGCCACCAGAGTCAGTTCCTACAATGAGCAGTTCTTC
NA | TRBJ2-7 | NA | TRBV5-6 | CASSFYGTYEQYF | TGTGCCAGCAGCTTTTACGGTACCTACGAGCAGTACTTC
NA | TRBJ2-3 | NA | TRBV7-8 | CASSPKDTQYF | TGTGCCAGCAGCCCCAAGGATACGCAGTATTTT
NA | TRBJ1-3 | NA | TRBV28 | CASSSRGPRASGNTIYF | TGTGCCAGCAGCTCAAGGGGACCTAGGGCATCTGGAAACACCATATATTTT
NA | TRBJ1-6 | NA | TRBV6-1 | CASSEWGGRNNSPLHF | TGTGCCAGCAGTGAATGGGGAGGGCGGAACAATTCACCCCTCCACTTT
TRBD2 | TRBJ2-2 | NA | TRBV28 | CASTLGGTLNTGELFF | TGTGCCAGCACCCTGGGGGGGACGTTGAACACCGGGGAGCTGTTTTTT
NA | TRBJ2-3 | NA | TRBV5-1 | CASSLGQARSTDTQYF | TGCGCCAGCAGCTTGGGACAGGCGAGAAGCACAGATACGCAGTATTTT
NA | TRBJ2-3 | once | TRBV19 | CASSALMPDTQYF | TGTGCCAGTAGTGCACTGATGCCAGATACGCAGTATTTT
TRBD1 | TRBJ2-3 | NA | TRBV7-2 | CASTMDRGRIPSTDTQYF | TGTGCCAGCACCATGGACAGGGGGCGGATCCCCAGCACAGATACGCAGTATTTT
NA | TRBJ1-5 | NA | TRBV10-3 | CAISESRAGANQHF | TGTGCCATCAGTGAGTCTCGTGCCGGTGCGAACCAGCATTTT
TRBD1 | TRBJ2-5 | NA | TRBV11-1 | CASSFGQGKETQYF | TGTGCCAGCAGCTTCGGACAGGGAAAAGAGACCCAGTACTTC
TRBD1 | TRBJ1-2 | NA | TRBV7-9 | CASSLGDRGRGYTF | TGTGCCAGCAGCTTGGGGGACAGGGGCCGAGGCTACACCTTC
NA | TRBJ1-1 | NA | TRBV3-1/TRBV3-2 | CASSQTTAASTEAFF | TGTGCCAGCAGCCAAACGACAGCGGCGAGCACTGAAGCTTTCTTT
NA | TRBJ1-5 | NA | TRBV7-2 | CASSFTGWNQPQHF | TGTGCCAGCAGCTTCACAGGGTGGAATCAGCCCCAGCATTTT
NA | TRBJ1-5 | once | TRBV28 | CASSLPQSYSNQPQHF | TGTGCCAGCAGTTTACCCCAAAGTTATAGCAATCAGCCCCAGCATTTT
NA | TRBJ1-2 | NA | TRBV4-3 | CASSQGSGRATYGYTF | TGCGCCAGCAGCCAAGGTTCCGGAAGAGCTACCTATGGCTACACCTTC
NA | TRBJ1-1 | NA | TRBV25-1 | CASSVGPDLGAFF | TGTGCCAGCAGTGTTGGGCCCGATCTTGGAGCTTTCTTT
NA | TRBJ1-2 | NA | TRBV30 | CAWTAPNYGYTF | TGTGCCTGGACGGCCCCTAACTATGGCTACACCTTC
NA | TRBJ2-7 | NA | TRBV6-2/TRBV6-3 | CASSYGRPAGEQYF | TGTGCCAGCAGTTACGGCAGGCCGGCTGGCGAGCAGTACTTC
NA | TRBJ1-1 | NA | TRBV6-2/TRBV6-3 | CASSYASEVTEAFF | TGTGCCAGCAGTTACGCTTCTGAGGTGACTGAAGCTTTCTTT
NA | TRBJ2-2 | NA | TRBV9 | CASSPHSLGPGELFF | TGTGCCAGCAGCCCCCATAGTCTCGGGCCCGGGGAGCTGTTTTTT
TRBD1 | TRBJ1-1 | once | TRBV11-3 | CASSYGQGNTEAFF | TGTGCCAGCAGCTATGGACAGGGGAACACTGAAGCTTTCTTT
NA | TRBJ1-3 | once | TRBV4-3 | CASSQNTPGASGNTIYF | TGCGCCAGCAGCCAAAACACGCCGGGGGCTAGTGGAAACACCATATATTTT
NA | TRBJ2-5 | NA | TRBV5-4 | CASSPAGPGPQSGETQYF | TGTGCCAGCAGCCCAGCGGGCCCGGGACCCCAAAGCGGGGAGACCCAGTACTTC
NA | TRBJ1-2 | NA | TRBV6-2/TRBV6-3 | CASSYDRGDYGYTF | TGTGCCAGCAGTTACGACCGGGGAGACTATGGCTACACCTTC
NA | TRBJ2-1 | few | TRBV2 | CASSDRGFYNEQFF | TGTGCCAGCAGTGATAGGGGTTTCTACAATGAGCAGTTCTTC
NA | TRBJ1-6 | NA | TRBV11-2 | CASSLRQYNSPLHF | TGTGCCAGCAGCTTACGACAATATAATTCACCCCTCCACTTT
NA | TRBJ2-5 | NA | TRBV6-2/TRBV6-3 | CASSQTAGETQYF | TGTGCCAGCAGCCAAACTGCGGGGGAGACCCAGTACTTC
TRBD2 | TRBJ2-2 | NA | TRBV7-2 | CASSLATSGNTGELFF | TGTGCCAGCAGCTTAGCCACTAGCGGTAACACCGGGGAGCTGTTTTTT
TRBD1 | TRBJ1-1 | NA | TRBV10-3 | CAISESEDRGAFF | TGTGCCATCAGTGAGTCGGAGGACAGGGGAGCTTTCTTT
TRBD1 | TRBJ2-1 | NA | TRBV12-3/TRBV12-4 | CASDRGWNEQFF | TGTGCCAGTGACAGGGGTTGGAATGAGCAGTTCTTC
NA | TRBJ2-2 | NA | TRBV7-2 | CASSLKYTGELFF | TGTGCCAGCAGCTTGAAATACACCGGGGAGCTGTTTTTT
NA | TRBJ2-2 | NA | TRBV9 | CASSVVAGRNTGELFF | TGTGCCAGCAGCGTAGTTGCGGGGCGGAACACCGGGGAGCTGTTTTTT
NA | TRBJ1-3 | NA | TRBV6-1 | CASSEGGRDTIYF | TGTGCCAGCAGTGAAGGCGGTAGGGACACCATATATTTT
TRBD2 | TRBJ2-7 | NA | TRBV4-2 | CASSQSGNGPYEQYF | TGTGCCAGCAGCCAGAGCGGGAACGGACCCTACGAGCAGTACTTC
NA | TRBJ1-1 | NA | TRBV19 | CASSIGRGAPNTEAFF | TGTGCCAGTAGTATAGGGCGGGGGGCGCCGAACACTGAAGCTTTCTTT
NA | TRBJ2-7 | NA | TRBV5-6 | CASSFRALGPYEQYF | TGTGCCAGCAGCTTTCGGGCTTTGGGCCCATACGAGCAGTACTTC
NA | TRBJ1-2 | NA | TRBV6-5 | CASSLVQGGGYTF | TGTGCCAGCAGCCTCGTACAGGGTGGTGGCTACACCTTC
NA | TRBJ2-5 | NA | TRBV28 | CASSLGGALRETQYF | TGTGCCAGCAGTTTGGGGGGGGCGTTAAGGGAGACCCAGTACTTC
NA | TRBJ1-5 | NA | TRBV6-2/TRBV6-3 | CASSSGQAPGNQPQHF | TGTGCCAGCAGTAGCGGACAAGCTCCTGGCAATCAGCCCCAGCATTTT
NA | TRBJ2-7 | NA | TRBV5-1 | CASSLLATFSYEQYF | TGCGCCAGCAGCTTGTTAGCGACCTTCTCCTACGAGCAGTACTTC
NA | TRBJ2-1 | NA | TRBV4-1 | CASSTRLGVYNEQFF | TGCGCCAGCAGCACCCGCTTAGGGGTTTACAATGAGCAGTTCTTC
NA | TRBJ2-3 | NA | TRBV6-2/TRBV6-3 | CASSLFGTVPTDTQYF | TGTGCCAGCAGTTTGTTCGGGACCGTCCCCACAGATACGCAGTATTTT
NA | TRBJ1-2 | NA | TRBV28 | CASSDPGAYGYTF | TGTGCCAGCAGTGACCCAGGGGCCTATGGCTACACCTTC
NA | TRBJ2-3 | NA | TRBV5-6 | CASTFIAGPSGGTQYF | TGTGCCAGCACCTTTATAGCGGGGCCCTCAGGGGGTACGCAGTATTTT
TRBD2 | TRBJ2-2 | few | TRBV7-3 | CASSPRERGTGELFF | TGTGCCAGCAGCCCCCGGGAGCGGGGCACCGGGGAGCTGTTTTTT
NA | TRBJ2-7 | few | TRBV6-2/TRBV6-3 | CASSWVPTYEQYF | TGTGCCAGCAGTTGGGTCCCTACCTACGAGCAGTACTTC
NA | TRBJ1-1 | NA | TRBV7-9 | CASSLGSGRNTEAFF | TGTGCCAGCAGCTTAGGTTCAGGCCGGAACACTGAAGCTTTCTTT